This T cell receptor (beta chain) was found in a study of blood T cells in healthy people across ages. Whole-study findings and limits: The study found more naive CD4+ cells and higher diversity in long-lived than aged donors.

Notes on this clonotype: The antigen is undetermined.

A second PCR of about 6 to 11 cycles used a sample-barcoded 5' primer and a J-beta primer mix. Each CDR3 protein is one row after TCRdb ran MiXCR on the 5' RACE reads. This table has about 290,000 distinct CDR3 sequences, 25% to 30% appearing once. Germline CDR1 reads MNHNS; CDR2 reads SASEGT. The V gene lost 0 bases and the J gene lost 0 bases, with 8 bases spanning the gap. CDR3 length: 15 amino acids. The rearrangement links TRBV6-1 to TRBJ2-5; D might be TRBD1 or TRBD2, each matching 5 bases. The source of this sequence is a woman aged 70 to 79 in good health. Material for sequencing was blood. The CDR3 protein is CASSEAGTYQETQYF. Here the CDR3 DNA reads TGTGCCAGCAGTGAAGCGGGGACGTACCAAGAGACCCAGTACTTC.